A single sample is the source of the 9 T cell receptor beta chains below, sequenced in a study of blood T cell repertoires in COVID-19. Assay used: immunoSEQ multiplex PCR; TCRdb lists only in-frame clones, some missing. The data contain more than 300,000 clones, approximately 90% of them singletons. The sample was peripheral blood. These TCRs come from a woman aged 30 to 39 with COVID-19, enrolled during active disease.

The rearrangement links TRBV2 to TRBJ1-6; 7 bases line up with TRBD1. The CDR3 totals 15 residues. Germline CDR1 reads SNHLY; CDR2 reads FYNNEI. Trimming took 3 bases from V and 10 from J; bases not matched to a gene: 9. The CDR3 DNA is TGTGCCAGCAGTGAGTGGACTCAGGGGGTCTCACCCCTCCACTTT. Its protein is CASSEWTQGVSPLHF.

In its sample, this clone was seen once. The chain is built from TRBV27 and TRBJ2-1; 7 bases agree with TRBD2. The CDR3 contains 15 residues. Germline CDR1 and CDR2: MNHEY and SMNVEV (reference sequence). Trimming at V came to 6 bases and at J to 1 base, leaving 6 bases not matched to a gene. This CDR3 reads CASRGSGQSYNEQFF. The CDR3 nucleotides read TGTGCCAGCAGGGGTAGCGGGCAATCCTACAATGAGCAGTTCTTC.

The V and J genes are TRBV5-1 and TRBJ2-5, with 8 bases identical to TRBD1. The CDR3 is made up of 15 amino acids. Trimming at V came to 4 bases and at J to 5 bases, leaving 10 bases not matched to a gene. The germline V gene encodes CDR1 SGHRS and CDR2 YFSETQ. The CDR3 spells CASSRYQGARETQYF. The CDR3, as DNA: TGCGCCAGCAGCAGATACCAGGGGGCGCGGGAGACCCAGTACTTC.

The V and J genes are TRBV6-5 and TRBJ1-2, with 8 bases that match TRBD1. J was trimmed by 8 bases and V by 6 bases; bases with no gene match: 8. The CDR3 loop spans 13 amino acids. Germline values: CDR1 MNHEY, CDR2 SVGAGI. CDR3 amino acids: CASRKGQALGYTF. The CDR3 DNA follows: TGTGCCAGCAGAAAGGGACAGGCCTTAGGCTACACCTTC.

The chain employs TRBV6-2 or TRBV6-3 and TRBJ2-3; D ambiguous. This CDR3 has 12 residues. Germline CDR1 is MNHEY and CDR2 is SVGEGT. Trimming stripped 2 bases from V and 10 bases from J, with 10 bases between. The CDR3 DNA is TGTGCCAGCAGTTACCCTCCGGTGGCGCAGTATTTT. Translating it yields CASSYPPVAQYF.

The CDR3 DNA follows: TGTGCCAGCAGTCACGGACAGCGCTACGAGCAGTACTTC. Translating it yields CASSHGQRYEQYF. The genes are TRBV27 and TRBJ2-7, with TRBD1 as a possible D gene (6 bases). Germline V lookup: CDR1 MNHEY, CDR2 SMNVEV (reference sequence). V lost 5 bases and J lost 3, with 11 bases in between. The CDR3 covers 13 residues.

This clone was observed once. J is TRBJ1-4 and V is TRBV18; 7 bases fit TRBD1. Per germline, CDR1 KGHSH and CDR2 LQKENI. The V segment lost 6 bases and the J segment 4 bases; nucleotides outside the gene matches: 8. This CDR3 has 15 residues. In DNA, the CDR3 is TGTGCCAGCTCTCGAAGACAGGGTTATAATGAAAAACTGTTTTTT. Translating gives CASSRRQGYNEKLFF.

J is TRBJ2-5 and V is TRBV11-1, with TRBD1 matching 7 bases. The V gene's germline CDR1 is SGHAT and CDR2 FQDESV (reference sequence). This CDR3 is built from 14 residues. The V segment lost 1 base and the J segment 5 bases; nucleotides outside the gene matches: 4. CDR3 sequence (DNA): TGTGCCAGCAGCTTAGACAGGGGAACGGAGACCCAGTACTTC. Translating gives CASSLDRGTETQYF.

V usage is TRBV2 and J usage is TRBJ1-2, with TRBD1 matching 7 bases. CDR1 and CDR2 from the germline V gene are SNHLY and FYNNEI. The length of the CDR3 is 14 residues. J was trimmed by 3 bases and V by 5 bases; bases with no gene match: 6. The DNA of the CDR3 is TGTGCCAGCAGTCCCAGGGGGGTAGACTATGGCTACACCTTC. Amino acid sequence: CASSPRGVDYGYTF.